A selection of T cell receptor beta chains follows, all from one sample in a study of cytomegalovirus exposure and HLA in healthy donors. The method was immunoSEQ multiplex PCR; TCRdb's version includes in-frame clones alone and lacks a portion of them. The data show approximately 210,000 clones, about 81% seen once. Sequenced material: PBMCs. These receptors originate from a man between 18 and 35 years old in good health and CMV-seronegative. Each CDR3 is given with its conserved first and last residue. D genes are given only for firm matches. A row's size may be missing; if present it is once, few, many or a size class.

clone_size,j_call,v_call,d_call,cdr3_aa,cdr3_nt
NA,TRBJ1-3,TRBV29-1,NA,CSVGTGGSGNTIYF,TGCAGCGTTGGGACGGGAGGCTCTGGAAACACCATATATTTT
once,TRBJ1-6,TRBV9,NA,CASSLASSYNSPLHF,TGTGCCAGCAGCTTGGCCAGCTCCTATAATTCACCCCTCCACTTT
NA,TRBJ1-2,TRBV4-1,TRBD1,CASSQWDRVDGYTF,TGCGCCAGCAGCCAATGGGACAGGGTCGATGGCTACACCTTC
few,TRBJ2-1,TRBV11-2,TRBD2,CASSLLAGVFYNDEQFF,TGTGCCAGCAGCTTACTAGCGGGAGTCTTCTACAATGATGAGCAGTTCTTC
NA,TRBJ1-5,TRBV7-2,NA,CASSLNSQPQHF,TGTGCCAGCAGCTTAAACTCGCAGCCCCAGCATTTT
NA,TRBJ1-3,TRBV15,TRBD1,CATSSLQGTSGNTIYF,TGTGCCACCAGCAGCTTACAGGGGACTTCTGGAAACACCATATATTTT
few,TRBJ2-3,TRBV19,TRBD2,CASSIRRAGGQTDTQYF,TGTGCCAGTAGTATTCGGAGAGCGGGGGGGCAGACAGATACGCAGTATTTT
NA,TRBJ2-7,TRBV7-2,TRBD2,CASSPTSGLAASYEQYF,TGTGCCAGCAGCCCCACCTCCGGACTAGCGGCGTCCTACGAGCAGTACTTC
NA,TRBJ1-1,TRBV4-1,NA,CASSQADLGGFEAFF,TGCGCCAGCAGCCAAGCCGACCTTGGGGGCTTCGAAGCTTTCTTT
few,TRBJ2-7,TRBV5-6,NA,CASSPRGYEQYF,TGTGCCAGCAGCCCCAGGGGATACGAGCAGTACTTC
NA,TRBJ1-5,TRBV15,NA,CATSTTARVGQPQHF,TGTGCCACCAGCACAACGGCCAGGGTGGGTCAGCCCCAGCATTTT
NA,TRBJ2-2,TRBV29-1,NA,CSVEARGGRGQNTGELFF,TGCAGCGTTGAAGCGAGGGGGGGGAGGGGCCAAAACACCGGGGAGCTGTTTTTT
once,TRBJ1-6,TRBV5-4,TRBD1,CASSQLDRANSPLHF,TGTGCCAGCAGTCAACTTGACAGGGCTAATTCACCCCTCCACTTT
NA,TRBJ2-7,TRBV2,NA,CASSAYYGGGEQYF,TGTGCCAGCAGCGCCTACTACGGAGGAGGTGAGCAGTACTTC
NA,TRBJ2-7,TRBV7-2,NA,CASSLVTGSPIEQYF,TGTGCCAGCAGCTTAGTAACAGGGTCCCCGATCGAGCAGTACTTC
few,TRBJ2-1,TRBV5-1,TRBD2,CASSTGTSGYNEQFF,TGCGCCAGCAGCACGGGGACTAGCGGTTACAATGAGCAGTTCTTC
NA,TRBJ2-7,TRBV27,NA,CASSPAYEQYF,TGTGCCAGCAGTCCAGCCTACGAGCAGTACTTC
NA,TRBJ2-1,TRBV18,NA,CASSLAASYNEQFF,TGTGCCAGCTCACTAGCGGCCTCCTACAATGAGCAGTTCTTC
NA,TRBJ1-1,TRBV6-1,NA,CASSEAGWGRGTEAFF,TGTGCCAGCAGTGAAGCGGGCTGGGGGCGAGGCACTGAAGCTTTCTTT
NA,TRBJ1-6,TRBV7-9,NA,CASSLQGASSYNSPLHF,TGTGCCAGCAGCCTACAGGGAGCTAGCTCCTATAATTCACCCCTCCACTTT
NA,TRBJ2-5,TRBV19,TRBD1,CASSTGQGAGETQYF,TGTGCCAGTAGTACCGGACAGGGGGCTGGGGAGACCCAGTACTTC
few,TRBJ2-1,TRBV10-3,TRBD1,CAISGDSKKPLAVYNEQFF,TGTGCCATCAGTGGGGACAGCAAAAAGCCCCTAGCCGTCTACAATGAGCAGTTCTTC
NA,TRBJ2-5,TRBV6-5,NA,CASIRETQYF,TGTGCCAGTATTAGAGAGACCCAGTACTTC
NA,TRBJ1-3,TRBV14,TRBD1,CASSQGVGTGGSGNTIYF,TGTGCCAGCAGCCAAGGAGTCGGGACAGGGGGCTCTGGAAACACCATATATTTT
NA,TRBJ2-7,TRBV27,NA,CASSSDSSYEQYF,TGTGCCAGCAGTTCGGACAGCTCCTACGAGCAGTACTTC
once,TRBJ1-4,TRBV27,NA,CASSGERGPKKLFF,TGTGCCAGCAGTGGGGAGCGTGGGCCGAAAAAACTGTTTTTT
NA,TRBJ2-4,TRBV5-4,TRBD1,CASSSTTGDIQYF,TGTGCCAGCAGCTCGACAACAGGGGACATTCAGTACTTC
NA,TRBJ2-7,TRBV25-1,NA,CASSDRGYEQYF,TGTGCCAGCAGTGACAGGGGATACGAGCAGTACTTC
NA,TRBJ1-2,TRBV2,NA,CASKKTDRDYGYTF,TGTGCCAGCAAGAAGACAGATAGGGACTATGGCTACACCTTC
NA,TRBJ2-3,TRBV11-2,NA,CASSLALGSTDTQYF,TGTGCCAGCAGCTTAGCCCTCGGGAGTACAGATACGCAGTATTTT